These 14 T cell receptor beta chains share one sample of origin, sequenced in a study of graft-versus-host responses after intestinal transplantation. Intraepithelial and lamina propria lymphocytes were isolated from graft specimens. TCRdb's table, derived via immunoSEQ multiplex PCR, lists solely in-frame clones and lacks some. This sample has some 7,200 clones, with roughly two thirds found just once. This specimen consisted of ileum tissue, obtained about 55 days after transplant. Receptor source: a human patient who received an intestinal transplant, so some T cells may come from the graft donor.

This clone occurred a few times. The chain has TRBV7-8 and TRBJ1-2; tentatively, D is TRBD1 (5 bases). CDR1 SGHVS and CDR2 FQNEAQ come from the germline V gene. V was clipped by 3 bases and J by 4 bases, with 9 bases between them. This CDR3 contains 13 residues. CDR3 bases: TGTGCCAGCAGCTTTGACCAGGGCTATGGCTACACCTTC. Protein: CASSFDQGYGYTF. The complete variable domain, with remaining parts taken from reference TRBV7-8 and TRBJ1-2, reads GAGVSQSPRYKVAKRGQDVALRCDPISGHVSLFWYQQALGQGPEFLTYFQNEAQLDKSGLPSDRFFAERPEGSVSTLKIQRTQQEDSAVYLCASSFDQGYGYTFGSGTRLTVV.

The chain carries TRBV7-9 and TRBJ1-6; D gene ambiguous. Germline values: CDR1 SEHNR, CDR2 FQNEAQ (reference sequence). V was pared by 1 base and J by 5 bases, with 6 bases between. This CDR3 has 14 residues. The DNA of the CDR3 is TGTGCCAGCAGCTTAGTCCGGGATAATTCACCCCTCCACTTT. It translates to CASSLVRDNSPLHF.

The rearrangement joins TRBV19 to TRBJ2-3; 8 nucleotides agree with TRBD2. The CDR3 length is 14 residues. V trimming: 7 bases; J trimming: 5 bases; junction bases outside the gene matches: 8. Germline V gene lookup returns CDR1 LNHDA and CDR2 SQIVND (reference sequence). Written as DNA, the CDR3 is TGTGCCAGTAATAGCGGGGCGAGGGAAGATACGCAGTATTTT. Translation: CASNSGAREDTQYF.

The chain joins TRBV4-2 to TRBJ2-1, with D unresolved. This CDR3 is 12 amino acids long. Germline V CDR1 and CDR2: LGHNA, YNFKEQ. The V and J ends lost 0 bases and 13 bases respectively, with 10 bases between them. The CDR3, as DNA: TGTGCCAGCAGCCAAGAAACACCCAGACAGTTCTTC. Translating gives CASSQETPRQFF.

The genes are TRBV4-2 and TRBJ1-5; TRBD1 agrees at 8 bases. V lost 2 bases, J lost 4 bases, and 10 bases stayed unmatched. CDR1 is LGHNA and CDR2 is YNFKEQ in the germline V gene. This CDR3 region has 17 residues. The CDR3, as DNA: TGTGCCAGCAGCCAAAGTGGGACAGGCACTATTAATCAGCCCCAGCATTTT. Protein: CASSQSGTGTINQPQHF.

The genes are TRBV7-2 and TRBJ1-2; perhaps TRBD1 as D (5 bases). This CDR3 contains 13 residues. CDR1 and CDR2 (germline): SGHTA, FQGNSA. V was clipped by 5 bases and J by 5 bases, with 12 bases between them. The CDR3 region has the DNA TGTGCCAGCAGCGCGGGACGGACTTATGGCTACACCTTC. Its translation: CASSAGRTYGYTF. Full variable domain (outside the CDR3, taken from reference TRBV7-2 and TRBJ1-2): GAGVSQSPSNKVTEKGKDVELRCDPISGHTALYWYRQSLGQGLEFLIYFQGNSAPDKSGLPSDRFSAERTGGSVSTLTIQRTQQEDSAVYLCASSAGRTYGYTFGSGTRLTVV.

The chain employs TRBV4-1 and TRBJ1-6; 8 positions agree with TRBD1. This CDR3 is built from 18 residues. The germline CDR1 and CDR2 sequences are MGHRA and YSYEKL. The trim removed 3 bases at V and 7 bases at J, leaving 14 bases unmatched. The CDR3 loop is CASSHPSPPGQGNSPLHF. CDR3 DNA sequence: TGCGCCAGCAGCCATCCTTCACCGCCTGGACAGGGCAATTCACCCCTCCACTTT.

V usage is TRBV15 and J usage is TRBJ2-1, with D possibly TRBD2 on 5 matching bases. Germline lookup yields CDR1 LNHNV and CDR2 YYDKDF (reference sequence). Deletions cut 6 bases from V and 7 bases from J, with 13 bases between. CDR3 size: 13 residues. The CDR3, as DNA: TGTGCCACCAGTCTTTACGGGGAAAATGAGCAGTTCTTC. Protein sequence: CATSLYGENEQFF.

The CDR3 nucleotides are TGTGCCAGCAGCTTGGGGGGCGGCCTCCTCAGGGGCGAAGCTTTCTTT. Amino acid sequence: CASSLGGGLLRGEAFF. The chain is built from TRBV5-8 and TRBJ1-1; D perhaps matches TRBD1 (6 bases). Trimming stripped 0 bases from V and 8 bases from J, with 20 bases between. Germline-derived CDR1 and CDR2 are SGHTS and YDEGEE. The CDR3 loop spans 16 amino acids.

This chain uses TRBV5-1 with TRBJ2-7; D is possibly TRBD2 (6 bases). Germline-derived CDR1 and CDR2 are SGHRS and YFSETQ. This CDR3 comprises 14 residues. Between the trimmed V and J ends, which lost 5 bases and 0 bases, there was a span of 12 bases. Here the CDR3 DNA reads TGCGCCAGCAGAAGGAGGGTATCCTCCTACGAGCAGTACGTC. Amino acids: CASRRRVSSYEQYV.

This sequence joins TRBV13 and TRBJ1-2, with D possibly matching TRBD1 (5 bases). There are 17 residues in the CDR3. The V gene lost 0 bases and the J gene lost 2 bases, with 16 bases spanning the gap. The germline V gene has CDR1 PRHDT and CDR2 FYEKMQ (reference sequence). The CDR3 DNA reads as TGTGCCAGCAGCTTAGGCTCGTTGTGGGGCAAAAACTATGGCTACACCTTC. Translation gives CASSLGSLWGKNYGYTF.

The V call is TRBV5-4, the J call TRBJ2-3; D gene unclear. There are 15 residues in the CDR3. V shed 4 bases and J shed 2 bases, with 14 bases lying between them. Germline V gene lookup returns CDR1 SGHNT and CDR2 YYREEE (reference sequence). The CDR3 loop reads CASSDDTVHTDTQYF. The CDR3 coding sequence is TGTGCCAGCAGCGATGACACCGTCCACACAGATACGCAGTATTTT.

As to this clone: One end of the junction does not line up with germline, which may come from a read error. V usage is TRBV9 and J usage is TRBJ1-2; 9 nucleotides agree with TRBD1. The V gene's germline CDR1 is SGDLS and CDR2 YYNGEE. CDR3 length equals 12 residues. The DNA of the CDR3 is TGTGCCAGCAGCGATGGGACAGGGACCTTCGTCTTC. This encodes CASSDGTGTFVF.

CDR3 nucleotides: TGCGCCAGCAGCCCTGGACTAGCGGGGAACACAGATACGCAGTATTTT. It specifies CASSPGLAGNTDTQYF. The chain uses TRBV5-1 and TRBJ2-3, with TRBD2 identical over 12 bases. Germline trimming cut 4 bases from V and 2 bases from J; bases unmatched to any gene: 5. Per germline, CDR1 SGHRS and CDR2 YFSETQ. CDR3 length: 16 residues.